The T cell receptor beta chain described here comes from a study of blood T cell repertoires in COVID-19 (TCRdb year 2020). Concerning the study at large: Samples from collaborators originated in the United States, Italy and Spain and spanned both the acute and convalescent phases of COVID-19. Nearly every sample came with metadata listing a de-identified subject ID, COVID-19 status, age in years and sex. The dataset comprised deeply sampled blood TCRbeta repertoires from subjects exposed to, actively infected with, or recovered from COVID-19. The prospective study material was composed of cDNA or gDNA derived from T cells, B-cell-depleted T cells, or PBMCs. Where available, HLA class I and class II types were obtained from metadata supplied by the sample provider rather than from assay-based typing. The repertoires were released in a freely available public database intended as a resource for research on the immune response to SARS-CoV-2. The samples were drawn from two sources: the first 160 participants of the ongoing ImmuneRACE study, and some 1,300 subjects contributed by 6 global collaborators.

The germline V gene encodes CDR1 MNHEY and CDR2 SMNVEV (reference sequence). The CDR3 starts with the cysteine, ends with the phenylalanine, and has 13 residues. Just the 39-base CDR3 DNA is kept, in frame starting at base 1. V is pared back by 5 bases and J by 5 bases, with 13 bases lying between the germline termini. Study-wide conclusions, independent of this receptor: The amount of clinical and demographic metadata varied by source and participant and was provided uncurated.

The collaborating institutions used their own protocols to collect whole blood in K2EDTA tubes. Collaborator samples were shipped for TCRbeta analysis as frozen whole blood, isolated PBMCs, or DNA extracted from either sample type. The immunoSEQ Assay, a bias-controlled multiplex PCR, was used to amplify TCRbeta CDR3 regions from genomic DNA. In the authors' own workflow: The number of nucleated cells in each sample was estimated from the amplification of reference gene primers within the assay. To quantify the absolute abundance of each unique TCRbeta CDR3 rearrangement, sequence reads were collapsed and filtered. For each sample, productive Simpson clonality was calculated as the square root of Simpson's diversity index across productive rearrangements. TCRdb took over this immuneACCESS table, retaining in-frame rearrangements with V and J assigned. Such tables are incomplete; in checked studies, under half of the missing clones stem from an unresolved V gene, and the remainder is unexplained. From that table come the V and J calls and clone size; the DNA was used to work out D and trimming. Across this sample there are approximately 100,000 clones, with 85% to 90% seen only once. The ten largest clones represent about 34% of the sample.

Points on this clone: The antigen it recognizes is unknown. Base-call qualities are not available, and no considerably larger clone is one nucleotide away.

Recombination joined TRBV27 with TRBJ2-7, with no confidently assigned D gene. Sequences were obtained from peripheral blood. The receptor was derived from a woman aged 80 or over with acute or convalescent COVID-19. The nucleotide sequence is TGTGCCAGCAGTACCTTACAGTTCGACGAGCAGTACTTC. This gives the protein CASSTLQFDEQYF.